This TCR beta chain derives from a study of T cell responses to AZD1222 COVID-19 vaccine. Notes on the study in general: Repertoire collection took place solely once the T cell response had peaked.

A note on this clone: Its antigen is currently unknown.

In germline, CDR1 is LNHDA, CDR2 SQIVND (reference sequence). The CDR3 length is 15 residues. With 5 bases removed from V and 7 bases from J, the gap between germline ends came to 18 bases. Data came from immunoSEQ multiplex PCR; TCRdb stores just in-frame clones and leaves some out. This table holds about 150,000 clones, approximately 90% found once. The input for sequencing was peripheral blood, taken 28 days after the second AZD1222 dose. The sequence came from an adult who received the AZD1222 COVID-19 vaccine. The rearrangement links TRBV19 to TRBJ1-5, with D maybe TRBD1 (6 bases). CDR3 amino acids: CASSSVGGAWQPQHF. As DNA, the CDR3 is TGTGCCAGTAGTTCGGTTGGGGGGGCATGGCAGCCCCAGCATTTT.